Following are 8 T cell receptor beta chains from one sample sequenced in a study of shared clonotypes between healthy human individuals. Profiled with immunoSEQ multiplex PCR; TCRdb holds only in-frame clones, not every one. Of about 1 million clones listed, under 80% are singletons. Source material: memory CD4+ T cells sorted from blood. The subset denotes: CD45RA-negative fraction. All receptors come from a man younger than 30 in good health.

The rearrangement links TRBV7-8 to TRBJ2-1; D is perhaps TRBD2 (5 bases). Trimming stripped 5 bases from V and 6 bases from J, with 20 bases between. Germline loops: CDR1 SGHVS, CDR2 FQNEAQ. This CDR3 is built from 16 residues. Here the CDR3 reads CASSGSGPLVGNEQFF. In DNA form, the CDR3 reads TGTGCCAGCAGCGGGAGTGGCCCTCTTGTCGGCAATGAGCAGTTCTTC.

This clone showed up many times. In the same sample, other DNA sequences code for this CDR3. The chain employs TRBV5-1 and TRBJ2-3; D call uncertain. Germline values: CDR1 SGHRS, CDR2 YFSETQ. This CDR3 has 14 residues. Trimming removed 0 bases at V and 0 bases at J, with 5 bases between. In DNA, the CDR3 is TGCGCCAGCAGCTTGGCCCGAAGCACAGATACGCAGTATTTT. Translation: CASSLARSTDTQYF.

This clone has only a few counts. In DNA, the CDR3 is TGTGCCAGCAGCTTAGAACTTAATACGCAGTATTTT. Protein: CASSLELNTQYF. This chain uses TRBV7-2 with TRBJ2-3, with D hard to call. With 1 base removed from V and 7 bases from J, the gap between germline ends came to 6 bases. CDR3 length: 12 residues. Germline V gene data show CDR1 as SGHTA and CDR2 as FQGNSA.

This chain uses TRBV30 with TRBJ1-3; no firm D call. Trimming shortened V by 4 bases and J by 0 bases, and 7 bases separated the two germline ends. The germline CDR1 and CDR2 sequences are GTSNPN and SVGIG (reference sequence). The CDR3 spans 13 residues. CDR3 protein: CAWNQNSGNTIYF. The CDR3 region has the DNA TGTGCCTGGAACCAGAACTCTGGAAACACCATATATTTT.

The V gene is TRBV11-3, the J gene TRBJ1-1, with TRBD1 matching 7 bases. The CDR3 contains 14 residues. V lost 1 base, J lost 4 bases, and 3 bases stayed unmatched. Germline V gene data show CDR1 as SGHNT and CDR2 as YENEEA. In nucleotides, the CDR3 is TGTGCCAGCAGCTTAGGAAGGGGGCCCACTGAAGCTTTCTTT. Its translation is CASSLGRGPTEAFF.

The chain couples TRBV29-1 to TRBJ1-2; D unresolved. Per the germline V gene, CDR1 is SQVTM and CDR2 is ANQGSEA. The V and J ends lost 4 bases and 0 bases respectively, with 3 bases between them. This CDR3 contains 11 residues. CDR3 region: CSVVANYGYTF. DNA of the CDR3: TGCAGCGTTGTTGCTAACTATGGCTACACCTTC.

The chain has TRBV27 and TRBJ2-3; 11 bases align to TRBD2. With 5 bases clipped from V and 1 base from J, the junction kept 8 bases outside the gene matches. The CDR3 spans 17 residues. Looked up from germline, CDR1 is MNHEY and CDR2 is SMNVEV (reference sequence). The CDR3 coding sequence is TGTGCCAGCAGTGTTCGGACGGGACTAGCGGGCACAGATACGCAGTATTTT. Its translation is CASSVRTGLAGTDTQYF.

This clone was counted only a few times. Other DNA sequences in the same sample also yield this CDR3. The J gene is TRBJ2-7, the V gene TRBV7-2; D gene unclear. CDR1 SGHTA and CDR2 FQGNSA come from the germline V gene. This CDR3 has 13 residues. V lost 3 bases and J 0 bases, leaving 6 bases between the germline ends. CDR3 sequence (DNA): TGTGCCAGCAGCTTGGGCGTCTCCTACGAGCAGTACTTC. Encoded protein: CASSLGVSYEQYF.